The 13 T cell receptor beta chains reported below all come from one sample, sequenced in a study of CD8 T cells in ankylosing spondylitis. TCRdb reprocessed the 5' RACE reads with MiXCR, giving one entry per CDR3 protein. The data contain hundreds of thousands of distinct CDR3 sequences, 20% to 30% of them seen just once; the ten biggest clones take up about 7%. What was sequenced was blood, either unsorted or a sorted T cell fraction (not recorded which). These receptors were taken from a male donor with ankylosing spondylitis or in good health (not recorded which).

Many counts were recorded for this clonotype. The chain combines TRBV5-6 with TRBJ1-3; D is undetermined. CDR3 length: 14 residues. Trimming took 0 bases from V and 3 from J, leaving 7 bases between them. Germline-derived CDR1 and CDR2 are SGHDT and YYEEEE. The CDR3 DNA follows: TGTGCCAGCAGCTTGGCTCATGATGGAAACACCATATATTTT. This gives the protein CASSLAHDGNTIYF.

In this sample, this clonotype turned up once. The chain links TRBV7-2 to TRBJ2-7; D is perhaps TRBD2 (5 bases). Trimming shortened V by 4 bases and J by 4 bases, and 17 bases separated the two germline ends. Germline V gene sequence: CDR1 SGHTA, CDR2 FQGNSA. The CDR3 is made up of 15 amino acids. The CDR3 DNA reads TGTGCCAGCAGCTCCGGAGGATTGGCCGCGTACGAGCAGTACTTC. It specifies CASSSGGLAAYEQYF.

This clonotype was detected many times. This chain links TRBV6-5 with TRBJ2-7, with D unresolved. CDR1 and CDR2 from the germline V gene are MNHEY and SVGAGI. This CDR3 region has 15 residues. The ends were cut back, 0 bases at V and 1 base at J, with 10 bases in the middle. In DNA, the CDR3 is TGTGCCAGCAGTTACTCCATCCCGGATTCCTACGAGCAGTACTTC. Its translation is CASSYSIPDSYEQYF.

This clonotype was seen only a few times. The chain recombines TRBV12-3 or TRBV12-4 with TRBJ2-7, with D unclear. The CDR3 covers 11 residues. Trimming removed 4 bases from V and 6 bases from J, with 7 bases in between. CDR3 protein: CASSSPVEQYF. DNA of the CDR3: TGTGCCAGCAGTTCCCCGGTCGAGCAGTACTTC.

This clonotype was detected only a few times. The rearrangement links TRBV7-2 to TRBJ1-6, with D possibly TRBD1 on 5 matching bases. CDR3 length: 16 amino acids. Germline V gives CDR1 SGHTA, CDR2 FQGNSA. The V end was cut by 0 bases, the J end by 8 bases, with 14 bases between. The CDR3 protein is CASSLALGRVDSPLHF. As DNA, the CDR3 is TGTGCCAGCAGCTTAGCCCTAGGCAGGGTAGATTCACCCCTCCACTTT.

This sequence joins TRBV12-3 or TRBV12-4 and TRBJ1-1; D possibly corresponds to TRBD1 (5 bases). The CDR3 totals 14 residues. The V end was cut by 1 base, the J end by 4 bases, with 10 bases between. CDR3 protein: CASSLDQGRTEAFF. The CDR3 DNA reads TGTGCCAGCAGTTTAGATCAGGGACGCACTGAAGCTTTCTTT.

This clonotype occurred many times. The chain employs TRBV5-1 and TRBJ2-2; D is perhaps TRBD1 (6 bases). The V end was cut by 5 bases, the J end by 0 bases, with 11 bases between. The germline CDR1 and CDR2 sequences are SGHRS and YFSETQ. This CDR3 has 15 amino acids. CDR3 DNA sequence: TGCGCCAGCAGGGTGGGACACGCGAACACCGGGGAGCTGTTTTTT. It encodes CASRVGHANTGELFF.

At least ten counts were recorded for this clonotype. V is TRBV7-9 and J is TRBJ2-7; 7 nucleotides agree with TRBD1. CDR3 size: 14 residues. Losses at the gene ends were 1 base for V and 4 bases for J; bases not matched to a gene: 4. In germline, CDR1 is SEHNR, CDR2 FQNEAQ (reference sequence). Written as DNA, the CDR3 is TGTGCCAGCAGCTTAGGACAGGGATTGTACGAGCAGTACTTC. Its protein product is CASSLGQGLYEQYF. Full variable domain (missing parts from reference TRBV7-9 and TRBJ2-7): DTGVSQNPRHKITKRGQNVTFRCDPISEHNRLYWYRQTLGQGPEFLTYFQNEAQLEKSRLLSDRFSAERPKGSFSTLEIQRTEQGDSAMYLCASSLGQGLYEQYFGPGTRLTVT.

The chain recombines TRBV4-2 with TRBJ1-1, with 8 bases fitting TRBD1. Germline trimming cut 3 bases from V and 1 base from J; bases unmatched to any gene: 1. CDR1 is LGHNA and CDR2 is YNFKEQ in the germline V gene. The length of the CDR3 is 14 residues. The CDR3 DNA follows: TGTGCCAGCAGCCAGGACAGGGAGAACACTGAAGCTTTCTTT. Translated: CASSQDRENTEAFF.

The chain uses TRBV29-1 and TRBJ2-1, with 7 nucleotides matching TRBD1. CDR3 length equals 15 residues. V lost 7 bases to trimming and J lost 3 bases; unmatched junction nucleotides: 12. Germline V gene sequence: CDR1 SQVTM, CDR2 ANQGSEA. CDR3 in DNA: TGCAGCGCTCGGAGGAAGGGGACAGACTACAATGAGCAGTTCTTC. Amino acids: CSARRKGTDYNEQFF.

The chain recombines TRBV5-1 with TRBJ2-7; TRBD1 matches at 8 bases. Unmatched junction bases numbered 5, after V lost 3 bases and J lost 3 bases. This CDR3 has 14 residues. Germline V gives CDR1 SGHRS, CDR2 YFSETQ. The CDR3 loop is CASSWGTGNYEQYF. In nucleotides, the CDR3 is TGCGCCAGCAGCTGGGGGACAGGCAACTACGAGCAGTACTTC.

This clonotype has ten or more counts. CDR3 DNA sequence: TGTGCCAGCAGCCAGTTAAACGACAGGACCCCCTCTGGGGCCAACGTCCTGACTTTC. This encodes CASSQLNDRTPSGANVLTF. The chain has TRBV14 and TRBJ2-6, with a possible D match to TRBD1 (6 bases). CDR1 and CDR2 (germline): SGHDN, FVKESK. This CDR3 has 19 amino acids. Trimming removed 3 bases from V and 0 bases from J, with 18 bases in between.

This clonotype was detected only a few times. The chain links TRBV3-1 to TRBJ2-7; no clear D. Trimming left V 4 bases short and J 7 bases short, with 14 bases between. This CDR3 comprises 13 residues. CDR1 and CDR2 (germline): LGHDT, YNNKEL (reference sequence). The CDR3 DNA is TGTGCCAGCAGCCCCGGGTCGCCGAGGGAGCAGTACTTC. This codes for CASSPGSPREQYF.